The 5 T cell receptor beta chains below come from one sample, sequenced in a study of STAT5B mutations in CD4+ large granular lymphocyte leukemia. Libraries were prepared by immunoSEQ multiplex PCR; TCRdb keeps only in-frame clonotypes and omits some of them. The profile shows 45,000 to 50,000 clones, roughly four fifths of them singletons. The sample consisted of CD4+ T cells from blood buffy coats. The source of these receptors is a human donor in good health.

This chain links TRBV11-3 with TRBJ1-4; TRBD1 might be the D (5 bases). CDR1 is SGHNT, CDR2 YENEEA, per germline. The CDR3 loop spans 14 amino acids. With 1 base removed from V and 13 bases from J, the gap between germline ends came to 16 bases. The CDR3 loop is CASSLGGYSSRLFF. CDR3 bases: TGTGCCAGCAGCTTAGGGGGGTATTCTAGTCGACTGTTTTTT.

Only a few counts were recorded for this clone. V is TRBV28 and J is TRBJ1-4; 7 bases line up with TRBD1. There are 16 residues in the CDR3. Germline V CDR1 and CDR2: MDHEN, SYDVKM. V was pared by 5 bases and J by 8 bases, with 14 bases of the junction left unmatched. CDR3 protein: CASSRPPTGLYEKLFF. As DNA, the CDR3 is TGTGCCAGCAGTCGCCCCCCGACAGGGCTTTACGAAAAACTGTTTTTT. The full variable domain, its missing parts supplied by reference TRBV28 and TRBJ1-4, is DVKVTQSSRYLVKRTGEKVFLECVQDMDHENMFWYRQDPGLGLRLIYFSYDVKMKEKGDIPEGYSVSREKKERFSLILESASTNQTSMYLCASSRPPTGLYEKLFFGSGTQLSVL.

V usage is TRBV7-2 and J usage is TRBJ2-1; TRBD2 is a possible D gene (6 bases). Trimming removed 5 bases at V and 5 bases at J, with 13 bases between. This CDR3 has 14 amino acids. Per germline, CDR1 SGHTA and CDR2 FQGNSA. For the CDR3, the DNA is TGTGCCAGCAGCCCGGGACTGGCCAACAATGAGCAGTTCTTC. It translates to CASSPGLANNEQFF. Based on the CDR3 plus reference TRBV7-2 and TRBJ2-1, the full variable domain is GAGVSQSPSNKVTEKGKDVELRCDPISGHTALYWYRQSLGQGLEFLIYFQGNSAPDKSGLPSDRFSAERTGGSVSTLTIQRTQQEDSAVYLCASSPGLANNEQFFGPGTRLTVL.

This rearrangement joins TRBV28 to TRBJ2-7, with D unclear. The germline V gene has CDR1 MDHEN and CDR2 SYDVKM. The CDR3 loop spans 13 amino acids. V dropped 3 bases and J dropped 3 bases, with 9 bases sitting between them. Written as DNA, the CDR3 is TGTGCCAGCAGTTTTATGCCGTTCTACGAGCAGTACTTC. Its translation is CASSFMPFYEQYF. Based on the CDR3 plus reference TRBV28 and TRBJ2-7, the full variable domain is DVKVTQSSRYLVKRTGEKVFLECVQDMDHENMFWYRQDPGLGLRLIYFSYDVKMKEKGDIPEGYSVSREKKERFSLILESASTNQTSMYLCASSFMPFYEQYFGPGTRLTVT.

V usage is TRBV15 and J usage is TRBJ2-7, with 7 bases lining up with TRBD1. Germline V gene lookup returns CDR1 LNHNV and CDR2 YYDKDF (reference sequence). This CDR3 is 16 amino acids long. The V and J ends lost 0 bases and 4 bases, in that order; junction bases with no gene match: 9. CDR3 in amino acids: CATSRDPRQGGYEQYF. Written as DNA, the CDR3 is TGTGCCACCAGCAGAGATCCCCGACAGGGCGGGTACGAGCAGTACTTC.